This note documents a single T cell receptor beta chain sequence. This entry belongs to a study of patients and donors after allogeneic stem cell transplantation. V was trimmed by 0 bases and J by 6 bases, leaving 27 bases between them. The CDR3 spans 19 residues. CDR1 SGHRS and CDR2 YFSETQ come from the germline V gene. MiXCR was run by TCRdb on the RT-PCR reads, yielding one entry per CDR3 protein. The table has 400,000 to 450,000 distinct CDR3 sequences, more than 15% seen once; the top ten hold roughly 7.2%. The TCR originated in a human donor who was either an allogeneic HSCT recipient or a stem cell or donor lymphocyte infusion donor (not recorded which). It is not recorded whose cells these are; they may come from a transplant donor. The specimen sequenced was blood, either unsorted or a sorted T cell fraction (not recorded which). This rearrangement joins TRBV5-1 to TRBJ1-1; possible D gene TRBD1, 6 bases. The CDR3 loop reads CASSLGTDGPTGRPSEAFF. DNA for the CDR3: TGCGCCAGCAGCTTGGGGACAGATGGCCCGACGGGACGGCCTTCTGAAGCTTTCTTT.